This TCR beta chain was obtained from a study of T cell responses to AZD1222 COVID-19 vaccine. Study-wide points: Distributed over spike, vaccine-associated CD4 TCRs predominated at 160-218 and 743-854. Possibly, clonal diversity was underestimated; donors were largely white British and included more females.

Measured with immunoSEQ multiplex PCR; TCRdb has only the in-frame clones, and not every one. The repertoire consists of about 82,000 clones, with 90% occurring once and the leading ten covering over 4.5%. About this clone: No antigen is known for it.

The sample consisted of peripheral blood, taken on day 0 of AZD1222 vaccination. This sequence originates from an adult in good health.

The DNA of the CDR3 is TGTGCCAGCAGTCTACTCCGGGACACAGATACGCAGTATTTT. This encodes CASSLLRDTDTQYF. The chain carries TRBV27 and TRBJ2-3, with a weak D call TRBD2 (5 bases). V lost 5 bases to trimming and J lost 2 bases, with 11 bases between them. Germline V CDR1 and CDR2: MNHEY, SMNVEV (reference sequence). The CDR3 length is 14 residues.